The 27 T cell receptor beta chains presented below share a single source sample, sequenced in a study of OX40 agonist ivuxolimab in advanced cancers. Assay used: immunoSEQ multiplex PCR; TCRdb lists only in-frame clones, some missing. The sample holds 73,000 or so clones, about 88% seen once. Specimen: CD4+ or CD8+ T cells sorted from blood, collected in a trial of the OX40 agonist ivuxolimab. The receptors shown here come from an adult with an advanced solid tumor such as melanoma, head and neck, liver or kidney cancer.

The rearrangement uses TRBV28 and TRBJ1-3, with 9 nucleotides matching TRBD1. V dropped 5 bases and J dropped 4; count of bases not matched to a gene: 12. CDR1 and CDR2 from the germline V gene are MDHEN and SYDVKM. CDR3 length: 17 residues. The CDR3 DNA follows: TGTGCCAGCAGTACGGGACAGGGAAACTCGGCCGGAAACACCATATATTTT. Translated: CASSTGQGNSAGNTIYF.

The chain recombines TRBV28 with TRBJ2-7, with TRBD1 as a possible D gene (5 bases). The CDR3 is 12 residues long. With 6 bases removed from V and 7 bases from J, the gap between germline ends came to 13 bases. The germline gives CDR1 MDHEN, CDR2 SYDVKM. CDR3 protein: CASSQSGLEQYF. The CDR3 region has the DNA TGTGCCAGCAGCCAATCAGGGTTGGAGCAGTACTTC. The whole variable domain, filled in from reference TRBV28 and TRBJ2-7, reads DVKVTQSSRYLVKRTGEKVFLECVQDMDHENMFWYRQDPGLGLRLIYFSYDVKMKEKGDIPEGYSVSREKKERFSLILESASTNQTSMYLCASSQSGLEQYFGPGTRLTVT.

This clone was found once. At one of its ends the junction is not consistent with the germline gene, which may arise from a read error. The CDR3 nucleotides are TGTGCCAGCAGCCTAACTAGCGGGGGACCCACAGATACGCAGTATTTT. Protein product: CASSLTSGGPTDTQYF. This sequence joins TRBV7-3 and TRBJ2-3, with TRBD2 matching over 11 bases. The CDR3 totals 16 residues. CDR1 is SGHTA, CDR2 FQGTGA, per germline.

CDR3 region: CASSLGGGDVAKNIQYF. CDR3 bases: TGTGCCAGCAGCCTAGGTGGGGGGGACGTAGCCAAAAACATTCAGTACTTC. The chain recombines TRBV9 with TRBJ2-4; 7 bases line up with TRBD2. J was trimmed by 0 bases and V by 4 bases; bases with no gene match: 10. Germline V CDR1 and CDR2: SGDLS, YYNGEE. The CDR3 runs to 17 residues.

The chain uses TRBV18 and TRBJ1-1; 7 bases match TRBD1. The CDR3 is 16 residues long. Germline V lookup: CDR1 KGHSH, CDR2 LQKENI. V lost 3 bases and J lost 0; bases outside the gene matches: 7. CDR3 protein: CASSPQGGELNTEAFF. The CDR3 region has the DNA TGTGCCAGCTCACCCCAGGGGGGCGAACTGAACACTGAAGCTTTCTTT.

The V call is TRBV15, the J call TRBJ2-5; 8 nucleotides align to TRBD1. The CDR3 consists of 13 residues. Trimming at V came to 5 bases and at J to 6 bases, leaving 5 bases not matched to a gene. The germline V gene encodes CDR1 LNHNV and CDR2 YYDKDF (reference sequence). Here the CDR3 reads CATSAGGTQTQYF. The CDR3, as DNA: TGTGCCACCAGCGCAGGGGGCACGCAGACCCAGTACTTC.

The CDR3: CASSHQEYQETQYF. As DNA, the CDR3 is TGCGCCAGCAGCCATCAGGAGTACCAAGAGACCCAGTACTTC. The chain carries TRBV5-1 and TRBJ2-5; D gene uncertain. The CDR3 covers 14 residues. Germline lookup yields CDR1 SGHRS and CDR2 YFSETQ. V lost 4 bases and J 0 bases, leaving 10 bases between the germline ends.

The table lists this clone with a count of one. The V call is TRBV15, the J call TRBJ1-1; D gene ambiguous. Trimming removed 1 base from V and 7 bases from J, with 7 bases in between. The CDR3 runs 12 residues. CDR1 LNHNV and CDR2 YYDKDF come from the germline V gene (reference sequence). The CDR3 DNA reads TGTGCCACCAGCAGAGGGGAGGATGAAGCTTTCTTT. Its protein product is CATSRGEDEAFF. Together with reference TRBV15 and TRBJ1-1, the CDR3 gives the full variable domain: DAMVIQNPRYQVTQFGKPVTLSCSQTLNHNVMYWYQQKSSQAPKLLFHYYDKDFNNEADTPDNFQSRRPNTSFCFLDIRSPGLGDTAMYLCATSRGEDEAFFGQGTRLTVV.

The chain links TRBV28 to TRBJ2-1, with 7 bases aligning to TRBD2. The CDR3 runs to 15 residues. Germline V gene data show CDR1 as MDHEN and CDR2 as SYDVKM. V lost 2 bases and J lost 9; bases outside the gene matches: 10. The CDR3 protein is CASSLSGGGRTEQFF. CDR3 DNA: TGTGCCAGCAGTTTAAGCGGCGGGGGACGTACTGAGCAGTTCTTC.

This clone came up a few times. This chain uses TRBV5-4 with TRBJ1-2; perhaps TRBD1 as D (5 bases). V was trimmed by 4 bases and J by 7 bases, leaving 17 bases between them. This CDR3 is 14 amino acids long. In germline, CDR1 is SGHNT, CDR2 YYREEE (reference sequence). The CDR3 sequence is CASSPREGSLGYTF. The CDR3 DNA reads TGTGCCAGCAGCCCACGGGAGGGGTCACTTGGCTACACCTTC.

The chain recombines TRBV15 with TRBJ1-2; D is unclear. Trimming removed 0 bases at V and 4 bases at J, with 9 bases between. The V gene's germline CDR1 is LNHNV and CDR2 YYDKDF (reference sequence). The CDR3 totals 14 residues. CDR3 sequence: CATSRDRPAYGYTF. The CDR3 region has the DNA TGTGCCACCAGCAGAGATCGTCCAGCCTATGGCTACACCTTC.

The rearrangement links TRBV11-3 to TRBJ2-1; TRBD2 is a possible D gene (6 bases). The CDR3 length is 12 residues. The V gene's germline CDR1 is SGHNT and CDR2 YENEEA. Trimming removed 4 bases from V and 8 bases from J, with 9 bases in between. The DNA of the CDR3 is TGTGCCAGCAGCTGGGGCGGGGATGAGCAGTTCTTC. Translating gives CASSWGGDEQFF.

CDR3 nucleotides: TGCAGCGTTGTAACTAGCGGGAGTTCGGGTGAGCAGTACTTC. Translated, it gives CSVVTSGSSGEQYF. This chain connects TRBV29-1 to TRBJ2-7; 11 bases map to TRBD2. CDR3 length equals 14 residues. V lost 4 bases and J lost 7; bases outside the gene matches: 9. Germline CDR1 and CDR2: SQVTM and ANQGSEA.

The rearrangement links TRBV11-1 to TRBJ2-7; D remains ambiguous. V lost 1 base to trimming and J lost 8 bases, with 12 bases between them. The CDR3 covers 13 residues. Germline CDR1 SGHAT, CDR2 FQDESV (reference sequence). CDR3: CASSLDQNRQQYF. As DNA, the CDR3 is TGTGCCAGCAGCTTAGATCAGAACCGACAGCAGTACTTC.

The chain employs TRBV30 and TRBJ2-3; no reliable D call. The CDR3 consists of 11 residues. Germline assignment: CDR1 GTSNPN and CDR2 SVGIG (reference sequence). V was cut by 1 base and J by 10 bases, with 9 bases left in between. In nucleotides, the CDR3 is TGTGCCTGGAGTGGGGTAGGTCCGCAGTATTTT. It specifies CAWSGVGPQYF.

V gene TRBV5-1 combines with J gene TRBJ1-1; D perhaps matches TRBD1 (6 bases). The CDR3 covers 13 residues. V lost 4 bases, J lost 8 bases, and 15 bases lay in between. Germline values: CDR1 SGHRS, CDR2 YFSETQ. The CDR3 DNA sequence: TGCGCCAGCAGCCCTTCCTCGGACAGAGAAGCTTTCTTT. The encoded protein is CASSPSSDREAFF.

The V and J genes are TRBV7-3 and TRBJ2-5; 9 positions match TRBD1. V gave up 4 bases and J gave up 5 bases; unmatched junction bases: 8. The CDR3 runs 15 residues. Germline V gives CDR1 SGHTA, CDR2 FQGTGA. The CDR3 nucleotides are TGTGCCAGCAGCTCCCTCCCCGGGACAGGGGAGACCCAGTACTTC. Residues: CASSSLPGTGETQYF.

This rearrangement joins TRBV6-1 to TRBJ2-5; TRBD2 aligns across 10 bases. The CDR3 sequence is 14 residues long. J was trimmed by 4 bases and V by 9 bases; bases with no gene match: 8. Germline assignment: CDR1 MNHNS and CDR2 SASEGT. CDR3: CASGSGRAGETQYF. The DNA for the CDR3 is TGTGCCAGTGGGAGCGGGAGGGCGGGAGAGACCCAGTACTTC.

The genes are TRBV12-5 and TRBJ1-1; 7 bases map to TRBD1. This CDR3 has 13 residues. The junction had 2 bases not matched to a gene; V was cut back by 6 bases and J by 1 base. Germline CDR1 reads LGHNT; CDR2 reads FRNRAP. CDR3 bases: TGTGCTAGTGGGAGACAGGGGAACACTGAAGCTTTCTTT. Translating it yields CASGRQGNTEAFF.

This clone showed up just a few times. V and J are TRBV28 and TRBJ1-2, with 7 positions matching TRBD1. This CDR3 has 11 residues. Losses at the gene ends were 8 bases for V and 5 bases for J; bases not matched to a gene: 2. The germline V gene has CDR1 MDHEN and CDR2 SYDVKM. CDR3 sequence reads: CASSTGYGYTF. The CDR3 DNA reads TGTGCCAGCTCGACAGGGTATGGCTACACCTTC.

The chain uses TRBV5-5 and TRBJ1-3; maybe TRBD1 (5 bases). There are 13 residues in the CDR3. V dropped 7 bases and J dropped 2 bases, with 10 bases sitting between them. The V gene's germline CDR1 is SGHKS and CDR2 YYEKEE (reference sequence). The CDR3 sequence: CASRDRAGNTIYF. The CDR3 DNA sequence: TGTGCCAGCCGCGACAGAGCTGGAAACACCATATATTTT.

The count of this clone is one. The chain recombines TRBV10-1 with TRBJ2-1; 14 bases are shared with TRBD2. V lost 8 bases, J lost 8 bases, and 8 bases stayed unmatched. The CDR3 has 15 amino acids. Germline V lookup: CDR1 WNHNN, CDR2 SYGVQD (reference sequence). CDR3 nucleotides: TGCGCCAGCCGTTCCGGGACTAGCGGGAGCGATGAGCAGTTCTTC. Its protein product is CASRSGTSGSDEQFF.

The rearrangement links TRBV29-1 to TRBJ1-2; 12 bases agree with TRBD1. CDR1 and CDR2 from the germline V gene are SQVTM and ANQGSEA. V lost 6 bases and J lost 7; bases outside the gene matches: 9. The CDR3 extends over 14 amino acids. Here the CDR3 DNA reads TGCAGCGTCTGGGGGACAGGGGGCAATAGTGGCTACACCTTC. It is translated as CSVWGTGGNSGYTF.

The rearrangement uses TRBV19 and TRBJ2-7, with a possible D match to TRBD2 (6 bases). This CDR3 is 15 amino acids long. V was trimmed by 6 bases and J by 2 bases, leaving 17 bases between them. In germline, CDR1 is LNHDA, CDR2 SQIVND (reference sequence). In DNA, the CDR3 is TGTGCCAGTAGGCCTCGGGGGACGCAGCCCTACGAGCAGTACTTC. Translation gives CASRPRGTQPYEQYF.

This clone was detected only once. CDR3 in DNA: TGTGCCAGCAGGAACCTTCTAGAACACGATGAGCAGTTCTTC. This sequence encodes CASRNLLEHDEQFF. The genes are TRBV2 and TRBJ2-1; D uncertain. Germline-derived CDR1 and CDR2 are SNHLY and FYNNEI. The ends were cut back, 6 bases at V and 8 bases at J, with 17 bases in the middle. This CDR3 comprises 14 residues.

V gene TRBV7-9 combines with J gene TRBJ2-3, with TRBD1 matching 9 bases. This CDR3 is 15 amino acids long. Looked up from germline, CDR1 is SEHNR and CDR2 is FQNEAQ (reference sequence). Unmatched junction bases numbered 3, after V lost 5 bases and J lost 0 bases. Written as DNA, the CDR3 is TGTGCCAGCAGCCGAGGGACAGGGAGCACAGATACGCAGTATTTT. Amino acid sequence: CASSRGTGSTDTQYF.

The V call is TRBV30, the J call TRBJ1-1; no firm D call. V shed 1 base and J shed 1 base, with 4 bases lying between them. Germline CDR1 reads GTSNPN; CDR2 reads SVGIG (reference sequence). This CDR3 has 12 amino acids. CDR3: CAWSDSNTEAFF. As DNA, the CDR3 is TGTGCCTGGAGTGATTCGAACACTGAAGCTTTCTTT.